One sample yielded the 26 T cell receptor beta chains listed below, sequenced in a study of control samples from healthy donors and cancer patients. Clones were sequenced by immunoSEQ multiplex PCR, and TCRdb holds only the in-frame ones, with some missing. This sample has more than 95,000 clones, with about 92% found just once. The sequencing input was PBMCs. Receptor source: a man older than 75 with head and neck cancer.

This clone has a single count. V gene TRBV5-4 combines with J gene TRBJ2-2; perhaps TRBD1 as D (6 bases). Germline V gives CDR1 SGHNT, CDR2 YYREEE (reference sequence). The V gene lost 4 bases and the J gene lost 5 bases, with 18 bases spanning the gap. The CDR3 runs to 16 residues. In DNA, the CDR3 is TGTGCCAGCAGCATTCGGACCCCTAGGGGGACCGGGGAGCTGTTTTTT. It encodes CASSIRTPRGTGELFF.

V usage is TRBV4-1 and J usage is TRBJ2-5; possible D gene TRBD1, 6 bases. Germline V lookup: CDR1 MGHRA, CDR2 YSYEKL. CDR3 size: 15 residues. The V gene lost 0 bases and the J gene lost 5 bases, with 13 bases spanning the gap. The CDR3: CASSQEGAGWETQYF. The CDR3 DNA is TGCGCCAGCAGCCAAGAGGGGGCAGGGTGGGAGACCCAGTACTTC.

This clone has just a few counts. The chain uses TRBV5-6 and TRBJ1-5; D is possibly TRBD1 (6 bases). CDR1 and CDR2 (germline): SGHDT, YYEEEE. The CDR3 sequence is 18 residues long. Trimming stripped 4 bases from V and 2 bases from J, with 22 bases between. In DNA form, the CDR3 reads TGTGCCAGCAGCACCAGAGGGACAAAAAAGGGGGGCAATCAGCCCCAGCATTTT. Translated: CASSTRGTKKGGNQPQHF. Looking up the rest from reference TRBV5-6 and TRBJ1-5 gives the full variable domain: DAGVTQSPTHLIKTRGQQVTLRCSPKSGHDTVSWYQQALGQGPQFIFQYYEEEERQRGNFPDRFSGHQFPNYSSELNVNALLLGDSALYLCASSTRGTKKGGNQPQHFGDGTRLSIL.

The chain employs TRBV28 and TRBJ1-2; D not resolved. The CDR3 runs 11 residues. Trimming shortened V by 5 bases and J by 2 bases, and 3 bases separated the two germline ends. Germline lookup yields CDR1 MDHEN and CDR2 SYDVKM. DNA for the CDR3: TGTGCCAGCAGTCACAACTATGGCTACACCTTC. This codes for CASSHNYGYTF.

The chain uses TRBV3-1 (or the pseudogene TRBV3-2) and TRBJ2-7, with TRBD1 matching over 10 bases. The CDR3 has 16 residues. From germline, CDR1 is LGHDT and CDR2 YNNKEL (reference sequence). V lost 1 base and J lost 3; bases outside the gene matches: 6. Written as DNA, the CDR3 is TGTGCCAGCAGCCAAGCGGGACAGGGGACCCGCTACGAGCAGTACTTC. Its translation: CASSQAGQGTRYEQYF.

This clone has only one observation. The CDR3 sequence: CASRPLGDSNTGELFF. The CDR3 nucleotides read TGTGCCAGCAGACCACTGGGGGACTCCAACACCGGGGAGCTGTTTTTT. The chain employs TRBV6-6 and TRBJ2-2, with a possible D match to TRBD2 (6 bases). V was trimmed by 6 bases and J by 2 bases, leaving 16 bases between them. The CDR3 covers 16 residues. CDR1 MNHNY and CDR2 SVGAGI come from the germline V gene (reference sequence).

The table lists this clone with a count of one. V is TRBV20-1 and J is TRBJ2-5; TRBD2 is a possible D gene (6 bases). Trimming shortened V by 3 bases and J by 5 bases, and 10 bases separated the two germline ends. There are 12 residues in the CDR3. Germline lookup yields CDR1 DFQATT and CDR2 SNEGSKA (reference sequence). CDR3: CSASIAAETQYF. CDR3 coding DNA: TGCAGTGCTAGTATAGCGGCCGAGACCCAGTACTTC.

The chain has TRBV6-5 and TRBJ1-1; D may be TRBD1 (5 bases). Between the trimmed V and J ends, which lost 7 bases and 1 base, there was a span of 10 bases. The CDR3 totals 13 residues. Germline V lookup: CDR1 MNHEY, CDR2 SVGAGI. The chain's CDR3 is CASNPTGNTEAFF. The CDR3 DNA reads as TGTGCCAGCAATCCAACAGGGAACACTGAAGCTTTCTTT.

V gene TRBV6-4 combines with J gene TRBJ1-2, with 12 bases aligning to TRBD1. The CDR3 spans 15 residues. Germline V gene lookup returns CDR1 MRHNA and CDR2 SNTAGT. With V trimmed by 10 bases and J by 6 bases, 12 bases remained unmatched. The CDR3 spells CAIRGTGGLTNGYTF. CDR3 nucleotide sequence: TGTGCCATCCGCGGGACAGGGGGCCTCACGAATGGCTACACCTTC.

This chain joins TRBV11-2 and TRBJ2-5, with TRBD2 matching 12 bases. The CDR3 length is 16 residues. V was pared by 1 base and J by 5 bases, with 5 bases of the junction left unmatched. Per the germline V gene, CDR1 is SGHAT and CDR2 is FQNNGV. The CDR3 is CASSLGTSGVGETQYF. As DNA, the CDR3 is TGTGCCAGCAGCTTAGGGACTAGCGGGGTCGGGGAGACCCAGTACTTC.

The chain is built from TRBV4-1 and TRBJ1-4; D gene uncertain. Germline CDR1 and CDR2: MGHRA and YSYEKL. V lost 6 bases to trimming and J lost 4 bases, with 12 bases between them. CDR3 length equals 14 residues. The CDR3 DNA reads TGCGCCAGCAGGACGGTGGGCGGTAATGAAAAACTGTTTTTT. Protein: CASRTVGGNEKLFF.

V is TRBV2 and J is TRBJ2-4; 9 positions agree with TRBD1. V lost 6 bases to trimming and J lost 1 base; unmatched junction nucleotides: 4. Germline loops: CDR1 SNHLY, CDR2 FYNNEI. This CDR3 comprises 15 residues. The CDR3: CASRIQGAAKNIQYF. The DNA for the CDR3 is TGTGCCAGCAGAATACAGGGGGCCGCCAAAAACATTCAGTACTTC. Full variable domain (rest looked up from reference TRBV2 and TRBJ2-4): EPEVTQTPSHQVTQMGQEVILRCVPISNHLYFYWYRQILGQKVEFLVSFYNNEISEKSEIFDDQFSVERPDGSNFTLKIRSTKLEDSAMYFCASRIQGAAKNIQYFGAGTRLSVL.

The chain joins TRBV5-1 to TRBJ1-5; possible D gene TRBD1, 6 bases. Trimming pared 0 bases from V and 0 bases from J, leaving 7 bases between. The CDR3 contains 15 residues. CDR1 is SGHRS, CDR2 YFSETQ, per germline. The CDR3 sequence is CASSLEGGSNQPQHF. In DNA, the CDR3 is TGCGCCAGCAGCTTGGAAGGGGGTAGCAATCAGCCCCAGCATTTT.

V is TRBV7-2 and J is TRBJ2-7; perhaps TRBD2 as D (6 bases). With 1 base removed from V and 7 bases from J, the gap between germline ends came to 14 bases. From germline, CDR1 is SGHTA and CDR2 FQGNSA. The CDR3 runs 14 residues. In nucleotides, the CDR3 is TGTGCCAGCAGCTTAGTGGGCCCAGGAGGGGAGCAGTACTTC. As protein: CASSLVGPGGEQYF. The full variable domain, rest sourced from reference TRBV7-2 and TRBJ2-7, is GAGVSQSPSNKVTEKGKDVELRCDPISGHTALYWYRQSLGQGLEFLIYFQGNSAPDKSGLPSDRFSAERTGGSVSTLTIQRTQQEDSAVYLCASSLVGPGGEQYFGPGTRLTVT.

The rearrangement uses TRBV18 and TRBJ2-5; D call uncertain. The CDR3 contains 14 residues. V was shortened by 6 bases and J by 1 base, with 12 bases between the two germline ends. CDR1 and CDR2 from the germline V gene are KGHSH and LQKENI. This CDR3 is CASSSRRLQETQYF. The DNA for the CDR3 is TGTGCCAGCTCCTCCCGGCGACTCCAAGAGACCCAGTACTTC.

The chain carries TRBV19 and TRBJ2-7; D might be TRBD2 (5 bases). Trimming cost V 7 bases and J 7 bases, with 20 bases left between them. The CDR3 has 14 residues. CDR1 is LNHDA, CDR2 SQIVND, per germline (reference sequence). CDR3: CASMRVRGFGEQYF. The CDR3 nucleotides are TGTGCCAGTATGAGGGTACGAGGTTTCGGTGAGCAGTACTTC.

This chain uses TRBV5-1 with TRBJ2-1; TRBD2 aligns across 9 bases. The CDR3 runs to 13 residues. Per the germline V gene, CDR1 is SGHRS and CDR2 is YFSETQ. The junction had 12 bases not matched to a gene; V was cut back by 7 bases and J by 13 bases. The CDR3 spells CASLSDVGTSQFF. CDR3 nucleotides: TGCGCCAGCCTATCAGACGTAGGGACTAGCCAGTTCTTC.

The chain recombines TRBV27 with TRBJ1-6; D call uncertain. The length of the CDR3 is 12 residues. V was cut by 6 bases and J by 8 bases, with 8 bases left in between. The germline gives CDR1 MNHEY, CDR2 SMNVEV (reference sequence). CDR3 residues: CASSLRDSPLHF. Written as DNA, the CDR3 is TGTGCCAGCAGCCTCCGGGATTCACCCCTCCACTTT.

The chain carries TRBV24-1 and TRBJ2-1; 13 bases fit TRBD2. The length of the CDR3 is 16 residues. The V gene end was trimmed by 4 bases and the J gene end by 8 bases; junction bases not matched to a gene: 7. The germline V gene encodes CDR1 KGHDR and CDR2 SFDVKD. In DNA, the CDR3 is TGTGCCACCAGTGACCCACTAGCGGGAGGGCCCTATGAGCAGTTCTTC. It translates to CATSDPLAGGPYEQFF.

This rearrangement joins TRBV6-5 to TRBJ1-5; maybe TRBD1 (5 bases). The V gene's germline CDR1 is MNHEY and CDR2 SVGAGI. V lost 0 bases and J lost 6, with 12 bases in between. The CDR3 loop spans 15 amino acids. CDR3 sequence reads: CASSYSRAQSQPQHF. The CDR3 DNA reads TGTGCCAGCAGTTACTCCAGGGCCCAAAGTCAGCCCCAGCATTTT.

The chain has TRBV3-1 (or the pseudogene TRBV3-2) and TRBJ2-1, with TRBD2 identical over 13 bases. Germline CDR1 reads LGHDT; CDR2 reads YNNKEL (reference sequence). The CDR3 consists of 16 residues. V dropped 4 bases and J dropped 5; count of bases not matched to a gene: 5. CDR3 protein: CASSRTSGRRNNEQFF. CDR3 DNA: TGTGCCAGCAGCCGGACTAGCGGGAGACGCAACAATGAGCAGTTCTTC.

V usage is TRBV3-1 (or the pseudogene TRBV3-2) and J usage is TRBJ2-7; D perhaps matches TRBD1 (6 bases). The CDR3 extends over 14 amino acids. The germline V gene encodes CDR1 LGHDT and CDR2 YNNKEL (reference sequence). With 4 bases removed from V and 4 bases from J, the gap between germline ends came to 14 bases. The CDR3 DNA follows: TGTGCCAGCAGCCCCCTGACAGGACCTTACGAGCAGTACTTC. Translated, it gives CASSPLTGPYEQYF.

The V gene is TRBV11-2, the J gene TRBJ1-2; D unresolved. The CDR3 has 14 residues. Germline V gives CDR1 SGHAT, CDR2 FQNNGV. V lost 1 base and J 8 bases, leaving 14 bases between the germline ends. CDR3 region: CASSLATVGGGYTF. In DNA, the CDR3 is TGTGCCAGCAGCTTAGCGACGGTTGGAGGCGGCTACACCTTC. The full variable domain, in which reference TRBV11-2 and TRBJ1-2 provide the parts outside the CDR3, is EAGVAQSPRYKIIEKRQSVAFWCNPISGHATLYWYQQILGQGPKLLIQFQNNGVVDDSQLPKDRFSAERLKGVDSTLKIQPAKLEDSAVYLCASSLATVGGGYTFGSGTRLTVV.

The chain carries TRBV18 and TRBJ1-1; D is perhaps TRBD1 (6 bases). The ends were cut back, 6 bases at V and 2 bases at J, with 13 bases in the middle. The CDR3 has 14 residues. Germline V gives CDR1 KGHSH, CDR2 LQKENI. CDR3 sequence: CASSRNRENTEAFF. DNA of the CDR3: TGTGCCAGCTCGAGAAACAGGGAAAACACTGAAGCTTTCTTT.

A few counts support this clone. The chain has TRBV19 and TRBJ1-2, with D perhaps matching TRBD1 (6 bases). V was clipped by 5 bases and J by 2 bases, with 12 bases between them. CDR3 length: 14 residues. Germline-derived CDR1 and CDR2 are LNHDA and SQIVND (reference sequence). The CDR3 sequence is CASSFRTDNYGYTF. As DNA, the CDR3 is TGTGCCAGTAGTTTCCGGACAGACAACTATGGCTACACCTTC. The full variable domain, in which reference TRBV19 and TRBJ1-2 provide the parts outside the CDR3, is DGGITQSPKYLFRKEGQNVTLSCEQNLNHDAMYWYRQDPGQGLRLIYYSQIVNDFQKGDIAEGYSVSREKKESFPLTVTSAQKNPTAFYLCASSFRTDNYGYTFGSGTRLTVV.

This chain uses TRBV6-6 with TRBJ2-4; 7 positions match TRBD2. Germline trimming cut 0 bases from V and 8 bases from J; bases unmatched to any gene: 7. The germline gives CDR1 MNHNY, CDR2 SVGAGI (reference sequence). The CDR3 length is 15 residues. The CDR3 DNA reads as TGTGCCAGCAGTTACTCCTCCGGCCGGGGGGACATTCAGTACTTC. Protein product: CASSYSSGRGDIQYF.